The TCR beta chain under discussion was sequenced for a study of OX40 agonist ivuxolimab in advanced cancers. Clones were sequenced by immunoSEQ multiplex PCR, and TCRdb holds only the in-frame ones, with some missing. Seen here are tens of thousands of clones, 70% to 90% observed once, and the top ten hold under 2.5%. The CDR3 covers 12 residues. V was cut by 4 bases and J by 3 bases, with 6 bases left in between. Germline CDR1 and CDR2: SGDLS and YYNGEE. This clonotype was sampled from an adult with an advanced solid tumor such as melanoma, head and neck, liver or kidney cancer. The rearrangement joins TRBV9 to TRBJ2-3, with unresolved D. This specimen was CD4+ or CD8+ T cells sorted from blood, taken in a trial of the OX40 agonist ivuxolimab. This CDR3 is CASSPPTDTQYF. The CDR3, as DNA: TGTGCCAGCAGCCCTCCGACAGATACGCAGTATTTT. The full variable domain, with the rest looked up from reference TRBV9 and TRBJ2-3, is DSGVTQTPKHLITATGQRVTLRCSPRSGDLSVYWYQQSLDQGLQFLIQYYNGEERAKGNILERFSAQQFPDLHSELNLSSLELGDSALYFCASSPPTDTQYFGPGTRLTVL.